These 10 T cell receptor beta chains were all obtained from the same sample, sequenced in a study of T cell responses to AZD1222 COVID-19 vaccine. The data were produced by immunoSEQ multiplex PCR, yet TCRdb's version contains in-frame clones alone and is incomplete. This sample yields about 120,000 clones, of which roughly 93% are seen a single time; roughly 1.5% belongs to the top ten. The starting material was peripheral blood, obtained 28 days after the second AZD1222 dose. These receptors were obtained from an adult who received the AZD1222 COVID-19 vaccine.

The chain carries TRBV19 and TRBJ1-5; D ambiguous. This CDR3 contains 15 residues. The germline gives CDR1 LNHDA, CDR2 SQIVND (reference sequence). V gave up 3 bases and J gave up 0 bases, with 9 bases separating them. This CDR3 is CASSMGGYSNQPQHF. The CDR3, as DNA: TGTGCCAGTAGTATGGGTGGGTATAGCAATCAGCCCCAGCATTTT.

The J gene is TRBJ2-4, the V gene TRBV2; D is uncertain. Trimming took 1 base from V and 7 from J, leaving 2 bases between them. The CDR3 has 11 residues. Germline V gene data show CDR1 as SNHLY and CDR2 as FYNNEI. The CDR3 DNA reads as TGTGCCAGCAGTGAAGGGAACATTCAGTACTTC. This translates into CASSEGNIQYF.

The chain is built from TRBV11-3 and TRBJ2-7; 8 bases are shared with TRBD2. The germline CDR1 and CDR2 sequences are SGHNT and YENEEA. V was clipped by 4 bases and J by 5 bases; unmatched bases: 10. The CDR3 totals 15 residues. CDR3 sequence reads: CASSWGTGTSHEQYF. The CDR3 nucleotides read TGTGCCAGCAGCTGGGGTACCGGGACTAGTCACGAGCAGTACTTC.

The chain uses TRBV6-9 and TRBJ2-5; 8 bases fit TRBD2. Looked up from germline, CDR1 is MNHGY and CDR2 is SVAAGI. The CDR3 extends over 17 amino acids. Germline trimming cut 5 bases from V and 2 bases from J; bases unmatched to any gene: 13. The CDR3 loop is CASSDPPAGALQETQYF. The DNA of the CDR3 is TGTGCCAGCAGTGACCCCCCAGCGGGAGCCCTACAAGAGACCCAGTACTTC.

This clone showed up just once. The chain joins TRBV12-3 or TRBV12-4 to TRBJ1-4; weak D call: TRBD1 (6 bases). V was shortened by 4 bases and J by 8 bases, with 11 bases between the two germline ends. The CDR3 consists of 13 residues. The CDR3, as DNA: TGTGCCAGCAGTTGGAAACAGGGAGAAAAACTGTTTTTT. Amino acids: CASSWKQGEKLFF.

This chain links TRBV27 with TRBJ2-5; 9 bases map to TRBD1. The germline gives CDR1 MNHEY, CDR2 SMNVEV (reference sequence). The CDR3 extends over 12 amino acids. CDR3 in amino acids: CSRQGDRETQYF. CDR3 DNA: TGTTCCCGACAGGGGGACAGGGAGACCCAGTACTTC.

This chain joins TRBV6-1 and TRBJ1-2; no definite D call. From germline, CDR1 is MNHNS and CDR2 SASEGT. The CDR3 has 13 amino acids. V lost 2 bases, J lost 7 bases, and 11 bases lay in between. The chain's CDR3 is CASSEKNYGGYTF. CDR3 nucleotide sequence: TGTGCCAGCAGTGAAAAGAACTACGGTGGCTACACCTTC.

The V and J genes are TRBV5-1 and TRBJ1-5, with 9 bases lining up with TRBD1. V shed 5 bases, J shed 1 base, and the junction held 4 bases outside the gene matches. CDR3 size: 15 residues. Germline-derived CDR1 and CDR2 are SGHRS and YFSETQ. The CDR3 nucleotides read TGCGCCAGCAGTCCCGGACAGGGGAGCAATCAGCCCCAGCATTTT. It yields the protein CASSPGQGSNQPQHF.

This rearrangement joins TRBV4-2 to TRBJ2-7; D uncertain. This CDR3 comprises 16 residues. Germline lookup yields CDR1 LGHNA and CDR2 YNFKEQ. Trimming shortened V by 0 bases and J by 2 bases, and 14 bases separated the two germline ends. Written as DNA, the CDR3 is TGTGCCAGCAGCCAAGATGGCACGTCTCTCGCCTACGAGCAGTACTTC. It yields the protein CASSQDGTSLAYEQYF.

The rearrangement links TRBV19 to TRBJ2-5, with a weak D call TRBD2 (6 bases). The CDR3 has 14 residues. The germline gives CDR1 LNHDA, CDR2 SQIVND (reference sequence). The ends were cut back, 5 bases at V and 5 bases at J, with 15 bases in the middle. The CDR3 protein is CASSQAGRMETQYF. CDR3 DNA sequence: TGTGCCAGTAGTCAAGCAGGGAGGATGGAGACCCAGTACTTC. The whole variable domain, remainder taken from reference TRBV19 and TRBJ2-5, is DGGITQSPKYLFRKEGQNVTLSCEQNLNHDAMYWYRQDPGQGLRLIYYSQIVNDFQKGDIAEGYSVSREKKESFPLTVTSAQKNPTAFYLCASSQAGRMETQYFGPGTRLLVL.